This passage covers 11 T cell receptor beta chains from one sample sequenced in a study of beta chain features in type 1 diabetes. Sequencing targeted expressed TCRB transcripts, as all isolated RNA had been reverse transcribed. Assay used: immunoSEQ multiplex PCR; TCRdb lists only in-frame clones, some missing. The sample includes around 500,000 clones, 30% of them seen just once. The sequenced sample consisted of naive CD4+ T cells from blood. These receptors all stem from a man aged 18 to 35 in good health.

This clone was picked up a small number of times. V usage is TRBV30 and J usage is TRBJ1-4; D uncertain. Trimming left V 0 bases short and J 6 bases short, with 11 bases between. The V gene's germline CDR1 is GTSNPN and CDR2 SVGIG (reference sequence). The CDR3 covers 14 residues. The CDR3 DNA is TGTGCCTGGAGTGTATTGAGGGCGGATGAAAAACTGTTTTTT. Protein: CAWSVLRADEKLFF.

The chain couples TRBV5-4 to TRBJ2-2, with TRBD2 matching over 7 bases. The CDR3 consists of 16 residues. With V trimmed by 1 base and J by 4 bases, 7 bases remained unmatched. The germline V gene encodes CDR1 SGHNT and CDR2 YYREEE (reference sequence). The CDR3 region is CASSLSLAVTTGELFF. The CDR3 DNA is TGTGCCAGCAGCTTGTCCCTAGCGGTTACCACCGGGGAGCTGTTTTTT.

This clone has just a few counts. As DNA, the CDR3 is TGTGCCAGTAATACGGGACTACATAACAATGAGCAGTTCTTC. Encoded protein: CASNTGLHNNEQFF. V usage is TRBV19 and J usage is TRBJ2-1, with TRBD2 matching 7 bases. J lost 5 bases, V lost 7 bases, and 8 bases had no gene match. This CDR3 spans 14 amino acids. Germline CDR1 reads LNHDA; CDR2 reads SQIVND (reference sequence).

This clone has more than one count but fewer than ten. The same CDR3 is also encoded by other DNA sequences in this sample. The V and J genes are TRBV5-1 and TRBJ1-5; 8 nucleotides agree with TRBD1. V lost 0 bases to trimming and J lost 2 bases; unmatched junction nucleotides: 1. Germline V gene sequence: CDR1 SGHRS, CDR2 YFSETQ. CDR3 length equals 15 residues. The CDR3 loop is CASSLEGQGNQPQHF. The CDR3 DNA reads TGCGCCAGCAGCTTGGAGGGACAGGGCAATCAGCCCCAGCATTTT.

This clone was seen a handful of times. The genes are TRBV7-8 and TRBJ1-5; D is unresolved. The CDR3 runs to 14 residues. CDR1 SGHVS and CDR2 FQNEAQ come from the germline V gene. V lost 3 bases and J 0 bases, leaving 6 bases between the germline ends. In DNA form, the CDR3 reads TGTGCCAGCAGCTTGTATGATAGCAATCAGCCCCAGCATTTT. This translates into CASSLYDSNQPQHF.

CDR3: CAWKGRPNTEAFF. DNA of the CDR3: TGTGCCTGGAAGGGGAGGCCGAACACTGAAGCTTTCTTT. The chain carries TRBV30 and TRBJ1-1, with a possible D match to TRBD1 (5 bases). CDR3 length: 13 residues. The germline V gene has CDR1 GTSNPN and CDR2 SVGIG (reference sequence). V lost 4 bases and J lost 1, with 10 bases in between.

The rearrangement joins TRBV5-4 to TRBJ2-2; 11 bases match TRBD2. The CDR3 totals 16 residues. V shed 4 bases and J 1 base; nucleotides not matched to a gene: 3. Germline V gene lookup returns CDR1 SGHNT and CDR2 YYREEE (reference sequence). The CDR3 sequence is CASSPGTSGNTGELFF. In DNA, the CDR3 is TGTGCCAGCAGCCCTGGGACTAGCGGGAACACCGGGGAGCTGTTTTTT.

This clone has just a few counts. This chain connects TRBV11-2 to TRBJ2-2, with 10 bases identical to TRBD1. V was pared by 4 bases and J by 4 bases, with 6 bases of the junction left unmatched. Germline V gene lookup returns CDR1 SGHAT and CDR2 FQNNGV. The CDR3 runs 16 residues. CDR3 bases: TGTGCCAGCAGCTGGGAAGGGACAGGGGTCACCGGGGAGCTGTTTTTT. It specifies CASSWEGTGVTGELFF. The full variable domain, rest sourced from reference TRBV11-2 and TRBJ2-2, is EAGVAQSPRYKIIEKRQSVAFWCNPISGHATLYWYQQILGQGPKLLIQFQNNGVVDDSQLPKDRFSAERLKGVDSTLKIQPAKLEDSAVYLCASSWEGTGVTGELFFGEGSRLTVL.

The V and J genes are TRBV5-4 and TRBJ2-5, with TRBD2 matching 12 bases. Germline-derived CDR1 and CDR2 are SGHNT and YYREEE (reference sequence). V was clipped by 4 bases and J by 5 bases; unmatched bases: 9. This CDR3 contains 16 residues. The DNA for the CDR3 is TGTGCCAGCAGCGAGGGACTAGCGGGCCCTCGCGAGACCCAGTACTTC. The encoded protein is CASSEGLAGPRETQYF.

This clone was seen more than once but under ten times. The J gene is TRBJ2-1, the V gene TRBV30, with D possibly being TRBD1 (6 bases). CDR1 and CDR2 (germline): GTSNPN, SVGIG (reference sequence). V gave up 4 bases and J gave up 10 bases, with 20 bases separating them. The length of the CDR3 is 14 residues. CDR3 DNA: TGTGCCTGGAAGGGGGAGTTCGCGAGGGAGGAGCAGTTCTTC. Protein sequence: CAWKGEFAREEQFF.

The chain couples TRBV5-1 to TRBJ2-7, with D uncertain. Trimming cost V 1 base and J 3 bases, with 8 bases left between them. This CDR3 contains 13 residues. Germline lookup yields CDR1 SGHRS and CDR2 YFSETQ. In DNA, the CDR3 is TGCGCCAGCAGCTTGCTCGGATACTACGAGCAGTACTTC. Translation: CASSLLGYYEQYF.